Listed below are T cell receptor beta chains from one sample, sequenced in a study of CD8+CD57+ T cells in acquired aplastic anemia. TCRdb called the reads again in MiXCR, with one record for every CDR3 protein. This table has 200,000 to 250,000 distinct CDR3 sequences, roughly two thirds appearing once. Sequencing was done on a sample of sorted CD4+, CD8+, or CD8+CD57+ T cells (not recorded which) from PBMCs. All receptors come from a human donor with aplastic anemia. Both conserved end residues are part of each CDR3. D genes are given only for firm matches. The size field is filled for only some rows; it gives once, few, many or a size class.

>TRBV9|TRBJ2-3|-|-
TGTGCCAGCACGAGGGGGAAGGTTGCAGGTACGCAGTATTTT
CASTRGKVAGTQYF
>TRBV12-3/TRBV12-4|TRBJ2-7|-|TRBD1
TGTGCCAGCAGTCCTAGAGGGACAGGGAGCTCCTACGAGCAGTACTTC
CASSPRGTGSSYEQYF
>TRBV5-1|TRBJ2-7|few|-
TGTGCCAGCAGCTTAATGGGAGGGGGCGAGCAGTACTTC
CASSLMGGGEQYF
>TRBV24-1|TRBJ1-1|-|-
TGTGCCACCAGTGAGCCGGGACGGAAAGCTTTCTTT
CATSEPGRKAFF
>TRBV2|TRBJ2-3|-|-
TGTGCCAGCAGACAAGGGCCCACAGATACGCAGTATTTT
CASRQGPTDTQYF
>TRBV24-1|TRBJ1-4|-|TRBD1
TGTGCCACCAGTGATTCGACAGGGAGTGAAAAACTGTTTTTT
CATSDSTGSEKLFF
>TRBV7-9|TRBJ1-6|-|-
TGTGCCAGCAGCTCGGACAGCCCCAATTCACCCCTCCACTTT
CASSSDSPNSPLHF
>TRBV19|TRBJ1-5|-|-
TGTGCCAGTAGTGTAGGGATTCAGCCCCAGCATTTT
CASSVGIQPQHF
>TRBV2|TRBJ2-6|many|-
TGTGCCAGCACTGCGTCTGGGGCCAACGTCCTGACTTTC
CASTASGANVLTF
>TRBV4-2|TRBJ2-7|many|-
TGTGCCAGCAGCCAAGACAGGGCAACAGTAGAGCAGTACTTC
CASSQDRATVEQYF
>TRBV9|TRBJ2-7|-|-
TGTGCCAGCAGCGTAGATTGGGGGCGGGGGCTTCTCGACGAGCAGTACTTC
CASSVDWGRGLLDEQYF
>TRBV19|TRBJ2-7|-|-
TGTGCCAGTAGTATCTATAGGGGAGCGTACGAGCAGTACTTC
CASSIYRGAYEQYF
>TRBV14|TRBJ2-7|-|TRBD1
TGTGCCAGCAGCCTCAGGGGGTTTGGCGAGCAGTACTTC
CASSLRGFGEQYF
>TRBV9|TRBJ2-7|once|TRBD2
TGTGCCAGCAGCTTGGTGGCGGGGGCCTACGAGCAGTACTTC
CASSLVAGAYEQYF
>TRBV19|TRBJ2-2|-|-
TGTGCCAGTAGTATAGATGGTCTCCGCGGTAACACCGGGGAGCTGTTTTTT
CASSIDGLRGNTGELFF
>TRBV10-2|TRBJ2-5|-|-
TGCGCCAGCAGTGACTTCGGGACCCAGTACTTC
CASSDFGTQYF
>TRBV6-1|TRBJ1-1|-|-
TGTGCCAGCAGTCCGGGGGGGCGAGAAGCTTTCTTT
CASSPGGREAFF
>TRBV11-2|TRBJ2-5|few|-
TGTGCCAGCAGCTTGTGGGCCCAAGAGACCCAGTACTTC
CASSLWAQETQYF
>TRBV19|TRBJ1-5|-|TRBD1
TGTGCCAGTAGGAGACTCGGACAGGGATCGCCCCAGCATTTT
CASRRLGQGSPQHF
>TRBV19|TRBJ1-6|-|TRBD1
TGTGCCAGTACCCTTGGGACAGGGGATAATTCACCCCTCCACTTT
CASTLGTGDNSPLHF
>TRBV7-9|TRBJ1-1|-|TRBD1
TGTGCCAGCAGCCCAGGACAGGGCCCGAACACTGAAGCTTTCTTT
CASSPGQGPNTEAFF
>TRBV24-1|TRBJ2-2|-|-
TGTGCCACCAGTGCCCACGACTGGGGCGGGGAGCTGTTTTTT
CATSAHDWGGELFF
>TRBV24-1|TRBJ2-1|-|-
TGTGCCACCAGTGATCCAGGAAAGCATGAGCAGTTCTTC
CATSDPGKHEQFF
>TRBV7-3|TRBJ2-1|many|TRBD1
TGTGCCAGCAGCTTATGGGGACAGGGGGTCTCCAATGAGCAGTTCTTC
CASSLWGQGVSNEQFF
>TRBV29-1|TRBJ2-1|once|-
TGCAGCGTCGGGGGCCTATACAACGAGCAGTTCTTC
CSVGGLYNEQFF
>TRBV7-3|TRBJ1-1|-|TRBD1
TGTGCCAGCAGCTTAGACAGGGTAACTGAAGCTTTCTTT
CASSLDRVTEAFF
>TRBV5-1|TRBJ2-5|-|-
TGCGCCAGCAGCGCGCCGGAAGAGACCCAGTACTTC
CASSAPEETQYF
>TRBV20-1|TRBJ2-7|-|TRBD1
TGCAGCGCCGAGACAGGGGCCGAGCAGTACTTC
CSAETGAEQYF
>TRBV20-1|TRBJ1-1|-|-
TGCAGTGCTAGAGAAATCACGACGAACACTGAAGCTTTCTTT
CSAREITTNTEAFF
>TRBV20-1|TRBJ2-7|-|-
TGCAGTGCTAGTAGGGCGGGAAACGAGCAGTACTTC
CSASRAGNEQYF
>TRBV7-8|TRBJ1-1|few|TRBD1
TGTGCCAGCAGCGAAGACTTCCCCGGGACAGGGTCCGAAGCTTTCTTT
CASSEDFPGTGSEAFF
>TRBV29-1|TRBJ2-7|-|-
TGCAGCGTTGTCCAGGGAGACTACGAGCAGTACTTC
CSVVQGDYEQYF
>TRBV5-8|TRBJ2-7|-|TRBD1
TGTGCCAGCAGCTTAGGGACAGGCCCAACTCCCTTC
CASSLGTGPTPF
>TRBV2|TRBJ2-7|-|-
TGTGCCAGCAGTGAACGAGTCACCTCCTACGAGCAGTACTTC
CASSERVTSYEQYF
>TRBV20-1|TRBJ1-2|-|TRBD1
TGCAGTGCTAGAAGCCGGGACAGGGCGTACTATGGCTACACCTTC
CSARSRDRAYYGYTF
>TRBV9|TRBJ2-1|few|-
TGTGCCAGCAGCCCTCAGTACAATGAGCAGTTCTTC
CASSPQYNEQFF
>TRBV27|TRBJ2-2|many|TRBD2
TGTGCCAGCAGTTTCGGACTAGCGGGGGAAGAAACCGGGGAGCTGTTTTTT
CASSFGLAGEETGELFF
>TRBV7-9|TRBJ2-2|-|TRBD1
TGTGCCAGCAGCCCGGCGAGGGACAGCTACACCGGGGAGCTGTTTTTT
CASSPARDSYTGELFF
>TRBV15|TRBJ2-7|-|-
TGTGCCACCAGCAGAGACGGAACCGGTGGGGCGGGGGCGTCCTACGAGCAGTACTTC
CATSRDGTGGAGASYEQYF
>TRBV30|TRBJ1-1|few|-
TGTGCCTGGACCTTAGGGGGGGAATTGAACACTGAAGCTTTCTTT
CAWTLGGELNTEAFF
>TRBV10-1|TRBJ1-1|few|-
TGCGCCAGCAGCCGGGACGCCTTCACTGAAGCTTTCTTT
CASSRDAFTEAFF
>TRBV10-1|TRBJ1-3|many|-
TGCGCCAGCAGTGAGTCGAGGGGGGCTGGAATTTGCTCTGGAAACACCATATATTTT
CASSESRGAGICSGNTIYF
>TRBV24-1|TRBJ2-1|-|TRBD2
TGTGCCACCAGTGATCAAGCGGGGGACTACAATGAGCAGTTCTTC
CATSDQAGDYNEQFF
>TRBV24-1|TRBJ2-1|-|TRBD1
TGTGCCACCAGTGACCATAGGACAGGGGGGAATGAGCAGTTCTTC
CATSDHRTGGNEQFF
>TRBV10-3|TRBJ2-3|once|TRBD2
TGTGCCATTCAGGGCACTAGCGGGGGGTTCTACAATGAGCAGTATTTT
CAIQGTSGGFYNEQYF
>TRBV4-1|TRBJ1-2|few|TRBD1
TGCGCCAGCAGCCAAGGGACAGGAGACAACTATGGCTACACCTTC
CASSQGTGDNYGYTF
>TRBV20-1|TRBJ2-5|-|-
TGCAGTGCTAGTCGGGCCTCATCCATGGAGACCCAGTACTTC
CSASRASSMETQYF
>TRBV7-8|TRBJ2-7|-|-
TGTGCCAGCAGCCCGGGACAATACTACGAGCAGTACTTC
CASSPGQYYEQYF
>TRBV2|TRBJ2-5|-|-
TGTGCCAGCAGTGAAGCGCTTAGGGGTCAAGAGACCCAGTACTTC
CASSEALRGQETQYF
>TRBV20-1|TRBJ2-5|-|TRBD2
TGCAGTGCTAGATATAGCGGGAGCGAGACCCAGTACTTC
CSARYSGSETQYF